The clone carrying this T cell receptor beta chain was picked up a small number of times. What it recognizes is unknown. Germline V CDR1 and CDR2: SGHVS, FQNEAQ. V lost 5 bases to trimming and J lost 10 bases, with 21 bases between them. The CDR3 consists of 15 residues. The primer mix had 60 Vbeta and 13 Jbeta primers. Generated by immunoSEQ multiplex PCR, the TCRdb table keeps only in-frame clones and is missing some. Among more than 100,000 clones listed, about 78% were seen once. This sample is part of a study of cytomegalovirus exposure and HLA in healthy donors. Whole-study context: The early release's HLA-typed donors yielded some 85 million unique TCRs.

Study observations and caveats: Researchers reported in a later analysis that a missense DCLRE1C variant was tied to TCR beta V- and J-gene trimming.

The specimen sequenced was PBMCs. The TCR originated in a woman aged 40 to 50 in good health and CMV-seropositive. The gene calls are TRBV7-8 and TRBJ2-1; possible D gene TRBD1, 7 bases. The chain's CDR3 is CASSNRDSPGGEQFF. CDR3 nucleotide sequence: TGTGCCAGCAGCAACCGGGACAGCCCTGGGGGGGAGCAGTTCTTC.